This paragraph reports one TCR beta chain. Its antigen is not identified. The sample originates from a study of T cell responses to AZD1222 COVID-19 vaccine. Germline-derived CDR1 and CDR2 are MGHDK and SYGVNS. This CDR3 is 14 amino acids long. Trimming took off 6 bases at V and 5 bases at J, with 14 bases between the two ends. Clones were read by immunoSEQ multiplex PCR, and TCRdb kept only the in-frame ones, dropping some. This table has some 200,000 clones, about 87% appearing once. Overall study findings and caveats: Within unmutated variant regions lay the reported targets of nearly half of spike-specific TCRs. Elevations in Spike-specific TCR breadth and depth followed administration of two AZD1222 doses. Donor demographics were predominantly white British with a female majority; clonal diversity may be underestimated.

This clonotype originated in an adult in good health. The specimen was peripheral blood, collected on day 0 of AZD1222 vaccination. The gene calls are TRBV25-1 and TRBJ2-1; no clear D gene. CDR3 in DNA: TGTGCCAGCAGGGCCTATCGGGCTAACAATGAGCAGTTCTTC. Its translation is CASRAYRANNEQFF.